A selection of T cell receptor beta chains follows, all from one sample in a study of blood T cell repertoires in COVID-19. Sequencing was performed with immunoSEQ multiplex PCR; in TCRdb, only in-frame clones are kept and a portion is missing. Of approximately 99,000 clones in the sample, 71% were seen once. The sequenced sample was peripheral blood. The receptors stem from a woman aged 40 to 50 with acute or convalescent COVID-19. The CDR3 runs from the conserved cysteine through the conserved F or W. The D gene is left open where the match is weak. The size field is filled for only some rows; it gives once, few, many or a size class.

TRBV19	TRBJ2-7	.	.	CATRGAPSSYEQYF	TGTGCCACCAGGGGGGCCCCTTCCTCCTACGAGCAGTACTTC
TRBV7-9	TRBJ2-3	.	.	CASTPPRGMVGGDTQYF	TGTGCCAGCACTCCCCCTCGGGGGATGGTTGGTGGAGATACGCAGTATTTT
TRBV7-2	TRBJ2-7	.	.	CASSPMRATYEQYF	TGTGCCAGCAGCCCTATGCGCGCCACCTACGAGCAGTACTTC
TRBV21-1	TRBJ2-1	.	.	CASSKAPGVNSPKSSYNEQFF	TGTGCCAGCAGCAAAGCCCCCGGCGTAAATAGCCCGAAGAGCTCCTACAATGAGCAGTTCTTC
TRBV24-1	TRBJ2-2	.	.	CATSDLGRGRTGELFF	TGTGCCACCAGTGATTTGGGCAGGGGGAGGACCGGGGAGCTGTTTTTT
TRBV5-1	TRBJ1-4	.	.	CASRPGEGAGYEKLFF	TGCGCCAGCAGGCCGGGCGAAGGGGCCGGGTATGAAAAACTGTTTTTT
TRBV5-1	TRBJ1-3	.	.	CASSLVGEENTIYF	TGCGCCAGCAGCTTGGTGGGAGAAGAAAACACCATATATTTT
TRBV4-1	TRBJ2-1	TRBD2	.	CASSQPPLAGGLNEQFF	TGCGCCAGCAGCCAACCCCCACTAGCGGGGGGGCTAAATGAGCAGTTCTTC
TRBV5-1	TRBJ1-1	.	.	CASREDLINTEAFF	TGCGCCAGCAGGGAGGACCTCATAAACACTGAAGCTTTCTTT
TRBV19	TRBJ1-2	.	.	CASNSQAAGASYTF	TGTGCCAGTAATTCCCAGGCCGCAGGCGCGAGCTACACCTTC
TRBV6-1	TRBJ2-2	.	.	CASSEAWGAGELFF	TGTGCCAGCAGTGAAGCGTGGGGGGCCGGGGAGCTGTTTTTT
TRBV11-2	TRBJ2-5	.	.	CASSLGLEETQYF	TGTGCCAGCAGCTTAGGACTAGAAGAGACCCAGTACTTC
TRBV4-1	TRBJ2-7	.	.	CASSQEGDYEQYF	TGCGCCAGCAGCCAAGAAGGGGACTACGAGCAGTACTTC
TRBV28	TRBJ2-5	.	.	CASSLGAEPKETQYF	TGTGCCAGCAGTTTAGGGGCCGAACCAAAAGAGACCCAGTACTTC
TRBV7-2	TRBJ1-5	.	.	CASSPQGRTNQPQHF	TGTGCCAGCAGCCCTCAGGGGCGAACCAATCAGCCCCAGCATTTT
TRBV11-2	TRBJ2-1	TRBD2	.	CASSPRTSLNEQFF	TGTGCCAGCAGCCCCCGGACTAGCTTGAATGAGCAGTTCTTC
TRBV19	TRBJ1-5	.	few	CASRDKDGNQPQHF	TGTGCCAGTAGGGACAAGGATGGCAATCAGCCCCAGCATTTT
TRBV27	TRBJ2-2	.	.	CASRLQGMGTGELFF	TGTGCCAGCAGGTTACAGGGAATGGGGACCGGGGAGCTGTTTTTT
TRBV5-1	TRBJ1-1	TRBD1	.	CASTWTGGAGTEAFF	TGCGCCAGCACCTGGACAGGGGGCGCTGGCACTGAAGCTTTCTTT
TRBV6-6	TRBJ2-7	TRBD2	.	CASSYRGGGYEQYF	TGTGCCAGCAGTTACCGCGGGGGGGGCTACGAGCAGTACTTC
TRBV5-6	TRBJ2-1	TRBD1	few	CASSFPGGVSEQFF	TGTGCCAGCAGCTTCCCAGGGGGCGTTTCTGAGCAGTTCTTC
TRBV7-3	TRBJ2-3	.	.	CASSSTRGADTQYF	TGTGCCAGCAGCTCGACCCGGGGAGCGGATACGCAGTATTTT
TRBV7-3	TRBJ1-1	.	.	CASSPQMNTEAFF	TGTGCCAGCAGTCCACAGATGAACACTGAAGCTTTCTTT
TRBV28	TRBJ2-3	TRBD2	.	CASSPGGAVDTQYF	TGTGCCAGCAGTCCCGGGGGGGCAGTAGATACGCAGTATTTT
TRBV6-5	TRBJ1-1	TRBD1	few	CASSPRQGANTEAFF	TGTGCCAGCAGTCCGCGACAGGGGGCGAACACTGAAGCTTTCTTT
TRBV28	TRBJ1-6	.	.	CASSFHQGNSPLHF	TGTGCCAGCAGTTTTCACCAGGGAAATTCACCCCTCCACTTT
TRBV29-1	TRBJ2-1	TRBD2	.	CSVDKRGGPEQFF	TGCAGCGTTGACAAGCGGGGGGGCCCTGAGCAGTTCTTC
TRBV29-1	TRBJ1-1	.	.	CSVGEGGNTEAFF	TGCAGCGTGGGGGAGGGTGGGAACACTGAAGCTTTCTTT
TRBV7-2	TRBJ1-1	TRBD1	.	CASSVRGQNTEAFF	TGTGCCAGCAGCGTCAGGGGGCAGAACACTGAAGCTTTCTTT
TRBV7-9	TRBJ2-1	.	.	CASSSADSDEQFF	TGTGCCAGCAGCTCCGCGGACAGCGATGAGCAGTTCTTC
TRBV11-2	TRBJ2-3	.	.	CASSLVLAGRSTDTQYF	TGTGCCAGCAGCTTAGTCTTGGCGGGGCGGAGCACAGATACGCAGTATTTT
TRBV16	TRBJ2-1	.	many	CASSQGHYNEQFF	TGTGCCAGCAGCCAAGGCCACTACAATGAGCAGTTCTTC
TRBV7-2	TRBJ2-2	.	.	CASSLAGQNTGELFF	TGTGCCAGCAGCTTAGCGGGGCAGAACACCGGGGAGCTGTTTTTT
TRBV29-1	TRBJ2-3	.	.	CSGRGVADTQYF	TGCAGCGGCCGCGGGGTGGCAGATACGCAGTATTTT
TRBV3-1/TRBV3-2	TRBJ2-3	.	.	CASSQDAVRDTQYF	TGTGCCAGCAGCCAAGATGCAGTCAGAGATACGCAGTATTTT
TRBV5-1	TRBJ2-7	.	.	CASSLRGGFYEQYF	TGCGCCAGCAGCTTGAGGGGGGGATTCTACGAGCAGTACTTC
TRBV28	TRBJ1-1	.	.	CASRDDLRDGKNTEAFF	TGTGCCAGCAGAGATGATCTGCGGGACGGGAAGAACACTGAAGCTTTCTTT
TRBV28	TRBJ1-1	.	.	CASSPTLTGNTEAFF	TGTGCCAGCAGTCCGACTTTGACAGGGAACACTGAAGCTTTCTTT
TRBV18	TRBJ2-7	TRBD1	.	CASSPRTGLGEQYF	TGTGCCAGCTCTCCTAGGACAGGGCTGGGCGAGCAGTACTTC
TRBV27	TRBJ2-2	TRBD2	.	CASSREGGRGGELFF	TGTGCCAGCAGTAGGGAGGGAGGGAGAGGCGGGGAGCTGTTTTTT
TRBV6-2/TRBV6-3	TRBJ2-7	TRBD1	.	CASSSPGQGFYEQYF	TGTGCCAGCAGTTCTCCGGGACAGGGGTTCTACGAGCAGTACTTC
TRBV30	TRBJ1-1	.	.	CAWSEEGNTEAFF	TGTGCCTGGAGTGAGGAGGGTAACACTGAAGCTTTCTTT
TRBV28	TRBJ1-1	.	.	CASSSNHEAFF	TGTGCCAGCAGTTCTAACCATGAAGCTTTCTTT
TRBV29-1	TRBJ2-1	TRBD2	.	CSVVRGRNEQFF	TGCAGCGTTGTGCGGGGGAGGAATGAGCAGTTCTTC
TRBV7-9	TRBJ2-3	TRBD2	.	CASSTRTSGTDTQYF	TGTGCCAGCAGCACGAGGACTAGCGGCACAGATACGCAGTATTTT
TRBV5-4	TRBJ2-5	TRBD1	.	CASSSRTGDTKETQYF	TGTGCCAGCAGCTCCCGGACAGGGGATACAAAAGAGACCCAGTACTTC
TRBV5-1	TRBJ1-3	TRBD1	.	CASSYRGLTSDGNTIYF	TGCGCCAGCAGCTACAGGGGGCTTACGTCGGACGGAAACACCATATATTTT
TRBV6-5	TRBJ2-2	.	.	CASQLPRDTGELFF	TGTGCCAGCCAACTCCCCAGGGACACCGGGGAGCTGTTTTTT
TRBV2	TRBJ2-5	TRBD2	.	CASSSFWERGQETQYF	TGTGCCAGCAGCTCCTTCTGGGAGCGGGGGCAAGAGACCCAGTACTTC
TRBV7-3	TRBJ1-1	.	.	CASSLSGVATEAFF	TGTGCCAGCAGCTTATCAGGGGTTGCCACTGAAGCTTTCTTT
TRBV11-2	TRBJ2-1	.	once	CASSLGGAGYNEQFF	TGTGCCAGCAGCTTAGGCGGGGCCGGGTACAATGAGCAGTTCTTC
TRBV6-1	TRBJ2-3	TRBD2	.	CASSEQSGGSTDTQYF	TGTGCCAGCAGTGAACAGAGCGGGGGCAGCACAGATACGCAGTATTTT
TRBV4-3	TRBJ1-6	.	.	CASSQEVGVQNSPLHF	TGCGCCAGCAGCCAAGAGGTCGGGGTACAGAATTCACCCCTCCACTTT
TRBV7-9	TRBJ1-1	.	.	CASSTPPGSAEAFF	TGTGCCAGCAGCACTCCTCCGGGGTCCGCTGAAGCTTTCTTT
TRBV5-1	TRBJ1-6	TRBD1	.	CASSLQGGRDRLTLHF	TGCGCCAGCAGCTTGCAGGGGGGCAGGGACCGGCTAACCCTCCACTTT
TRBV5-1	TRBJ2-7	.	few	CASSLEGNFPYEQYF	TGCGCCAGCAGCTTGGAGGGGAACTTCCCCTACGAGCAGTACTTC
TRBV3-1/TRBV3-2	TRBJ2-1	.	.	CASSQAAGEGEQFF	TGTGCCAGCAGCCAAGCGGCCGGGGAAGGAGAGCAGTTCTTC
TRBV6-5	TRBJ1-2	.	once	CASSSSPRVDGGYTF	TGTGCCAGCAGTTCCAGTCCCCGGGTCGACGGGGGCTACACCTTC
TRBV5-8	TRBJ2-7	TRBD2	once	CASSGSGGAYEQYF	TGTGCCAGCAGCGGCAGCGGGGGGGCTTACGAGCAGTACTTC
TRBV5-6	TRBJ1-2	.	.	CASSTSVSNYGYTF	TGTGCCAGCAGTACCTCGGTTTCTAACTATGGCTACACCTTC